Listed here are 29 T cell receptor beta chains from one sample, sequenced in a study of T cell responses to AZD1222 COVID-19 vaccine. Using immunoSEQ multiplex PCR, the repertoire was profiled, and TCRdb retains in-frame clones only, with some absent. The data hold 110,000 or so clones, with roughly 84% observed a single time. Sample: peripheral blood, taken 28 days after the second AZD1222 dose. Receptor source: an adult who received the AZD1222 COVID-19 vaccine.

CDR3 protein: CASSQGVLAQRGRNEQFF. CDR3 nucleotides: TGCGCCAGCAGCCAAGGAGTACTCGCCCAGCGGGGGCGCAATGAGCAGTTCTTC. The J gene is TRBJ2-1, the V gene TRBV4-1, with TRBD2 matching over 8 bases. V lost 1 base and J lost 6; bases outside the gene matches: 14. The CDR3 loop spans 18 amino acids. The germline V gene has CDR1 MGHRA and CDR2 YSYEKL.

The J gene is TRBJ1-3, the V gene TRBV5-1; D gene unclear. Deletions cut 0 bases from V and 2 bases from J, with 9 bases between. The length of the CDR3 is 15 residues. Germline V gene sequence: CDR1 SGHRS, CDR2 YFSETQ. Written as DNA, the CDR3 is TGCGCCAGCAGCTTGGATGGGGATCCTGGAAACACCATATATTTT. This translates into CASSLDGDPGNTIYF.

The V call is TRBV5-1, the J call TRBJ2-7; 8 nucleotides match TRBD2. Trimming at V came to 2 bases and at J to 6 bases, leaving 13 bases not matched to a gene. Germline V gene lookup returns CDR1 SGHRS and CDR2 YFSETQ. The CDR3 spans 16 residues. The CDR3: CASSFTFSGAPIEQYF. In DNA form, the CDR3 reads TGCGCCAGCAGCTTCACCTTTAGCGGGGCGCCTATCGAGCAGTACTTC.

The CDR3 spells CAISERQGSNQPQHF. The CDR3, as DNA: TGTGCCATCAGTGAAAGACAGGGTAGCAATCAGCCCCAGCATTTT. The gene calls are TRBV10-3 and TRBJ1-5, with TRBD1 matching over 7 bases. The V gene's germline CDR1 is ENHRY and CDR2 SYGVKD. The CDR3 is made up of 15 amino acids. The V and J ends lost 3 bases and 0 bases, in that order; junction bases with no gene match: 2.

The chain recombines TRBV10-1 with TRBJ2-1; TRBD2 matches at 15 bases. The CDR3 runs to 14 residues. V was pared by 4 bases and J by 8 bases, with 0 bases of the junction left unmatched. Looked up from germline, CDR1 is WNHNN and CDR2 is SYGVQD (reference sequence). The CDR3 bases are TGCGCCAGCAGTGGGACTAGCGGGAGGGATGAGCAGTTCTTC. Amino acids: CASSGTSGRDEQFF.

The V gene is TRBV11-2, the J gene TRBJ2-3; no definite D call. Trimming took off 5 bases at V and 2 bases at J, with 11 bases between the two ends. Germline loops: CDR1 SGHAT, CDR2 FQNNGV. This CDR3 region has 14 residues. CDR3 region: CASSPLQNTDTQYF. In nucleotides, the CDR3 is TGTGCCAGCAGCCCTCTGCAGAACACAGATACGCAGTATTTT.

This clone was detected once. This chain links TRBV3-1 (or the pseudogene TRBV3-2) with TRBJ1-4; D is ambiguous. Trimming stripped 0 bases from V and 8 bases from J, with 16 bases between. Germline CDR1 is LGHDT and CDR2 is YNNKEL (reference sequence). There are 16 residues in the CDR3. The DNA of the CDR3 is TGTGCCAGCAGCCAAGATAAGCAGGTTCTTGGGGAAAAACTGTTTTTT. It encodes CASSQDKQVLGEKLFF.

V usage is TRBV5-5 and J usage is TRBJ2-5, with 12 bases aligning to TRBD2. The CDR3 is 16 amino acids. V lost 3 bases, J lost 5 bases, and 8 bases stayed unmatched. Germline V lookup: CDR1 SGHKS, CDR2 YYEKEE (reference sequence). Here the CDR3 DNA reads TGTGCCAGCAGCTCATGGACTAGCGGGGTAGGGGAGACCCAGTACTTC. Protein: CASSSWTSGVGETQYF.

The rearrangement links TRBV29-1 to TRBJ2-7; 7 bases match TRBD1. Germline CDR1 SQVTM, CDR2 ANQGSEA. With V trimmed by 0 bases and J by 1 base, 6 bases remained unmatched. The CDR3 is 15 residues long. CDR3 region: CSVEDPRQGSYEQYF. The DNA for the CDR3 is TGCAGCGTTGAAGATCCCCGACAGGGTTCCTACGAGCAGTACTTC.

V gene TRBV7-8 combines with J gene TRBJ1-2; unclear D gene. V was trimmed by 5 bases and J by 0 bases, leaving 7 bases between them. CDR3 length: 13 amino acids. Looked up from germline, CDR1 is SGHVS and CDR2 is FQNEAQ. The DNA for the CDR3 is TGTGCCAGCAGCCGAGATTCTAACTATGGCTACACCTTC. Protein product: CASSRDSNYGYTF.

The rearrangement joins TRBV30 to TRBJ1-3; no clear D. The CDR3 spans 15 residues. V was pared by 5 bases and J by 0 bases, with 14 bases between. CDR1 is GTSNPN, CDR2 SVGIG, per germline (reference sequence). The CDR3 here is CAWAGPPNSGNTIYF. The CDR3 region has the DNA TGTGCCTGGGCGGGCCCCCCAAACTCTGGAAACACCATATATTTT. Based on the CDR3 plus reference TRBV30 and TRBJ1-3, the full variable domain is SQTIHQWPATLVQPVGSPLSLECTVEGTSNPNLYWYRQAAGRGLQLLFYSVGIGQISSEVPQNLSASRPQDRQFILSSKKLLLSDSGFYLCAWAGPPNSGNTIYFGEGSWLTVV.

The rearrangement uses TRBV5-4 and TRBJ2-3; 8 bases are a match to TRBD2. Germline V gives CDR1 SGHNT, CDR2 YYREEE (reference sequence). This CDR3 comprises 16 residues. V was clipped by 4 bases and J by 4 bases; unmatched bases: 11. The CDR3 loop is CASSPGGAPSPDTQYF. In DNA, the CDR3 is TGTGCCAGCAGCCCGGGGGGGGCTCCGTCTCCAGATACGCAGTATTTT.

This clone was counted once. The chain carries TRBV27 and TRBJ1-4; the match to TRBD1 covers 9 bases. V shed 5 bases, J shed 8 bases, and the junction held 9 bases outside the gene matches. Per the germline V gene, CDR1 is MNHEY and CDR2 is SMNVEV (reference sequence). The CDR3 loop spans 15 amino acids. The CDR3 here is CASSNDRGGGEKLFF. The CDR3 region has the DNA TGTGCCAGCAGTAACGACAGGGGGGGAGGCGAAAAACTGTTTTTT.

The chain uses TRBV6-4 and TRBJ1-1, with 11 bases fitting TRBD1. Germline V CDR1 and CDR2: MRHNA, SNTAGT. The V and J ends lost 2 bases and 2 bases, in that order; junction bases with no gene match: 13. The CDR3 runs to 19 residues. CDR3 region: CASSDPPWTGGAGNTEAFF. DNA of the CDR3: TGTGCCAGCAGTGACCCCCCCTGGACAGGGGGCGCGGGAAACACTGAAGCTTTCTTT.

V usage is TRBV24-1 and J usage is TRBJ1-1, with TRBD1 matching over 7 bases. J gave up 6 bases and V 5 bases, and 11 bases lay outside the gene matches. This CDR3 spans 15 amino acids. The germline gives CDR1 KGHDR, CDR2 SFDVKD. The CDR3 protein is CATSGPGGGMSEAFF. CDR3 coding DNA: TGTGCCACCAGTGGCCCAGGGGGGGGCATGTCTGAAGCTTTCTTT.

The CDR3 DNA is TGTGCCAGTAGTTCACTAGGGATGCAGGGGGCCTACGAGCAGTACTTC. This sequence encodes CASSSLGMQGAYEQYF. The V gene is TRBV19, the J gene TRBJ2-7, with 7 bases lining up with TRBD1. This CDR3 comprises 16 residues. V lost 5 bases and J lost 2; bases outside the gene matches: 12. Germline CDR1 and CDR2: LNHDA and SQIVND (reference sequence).

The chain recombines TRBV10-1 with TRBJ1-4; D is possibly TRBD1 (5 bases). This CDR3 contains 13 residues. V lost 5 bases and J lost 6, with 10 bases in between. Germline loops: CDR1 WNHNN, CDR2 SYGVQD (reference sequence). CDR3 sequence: CASSSGGDEKLFF. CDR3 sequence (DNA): TGCGCCAGCAGTTCGGGAGGGGATGAAAAACTGTTTTTT.

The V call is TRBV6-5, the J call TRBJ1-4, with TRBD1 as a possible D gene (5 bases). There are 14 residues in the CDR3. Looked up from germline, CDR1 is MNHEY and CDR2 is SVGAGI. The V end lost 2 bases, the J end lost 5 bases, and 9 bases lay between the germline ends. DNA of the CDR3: TGTGCCAGCAGTTACGGGGGAACCAATGAAAAACTGTTTTTT. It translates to CASSYGGTNEKLFF.

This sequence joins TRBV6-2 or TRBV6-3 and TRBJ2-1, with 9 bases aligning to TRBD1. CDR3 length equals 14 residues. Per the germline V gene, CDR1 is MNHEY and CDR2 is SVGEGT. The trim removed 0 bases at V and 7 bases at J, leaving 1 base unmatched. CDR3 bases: TGTGCCAGCAGTTACTCAGGGACAGGGAATGAGCAGTTCTTC. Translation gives CASSYSGTGNEQFF.

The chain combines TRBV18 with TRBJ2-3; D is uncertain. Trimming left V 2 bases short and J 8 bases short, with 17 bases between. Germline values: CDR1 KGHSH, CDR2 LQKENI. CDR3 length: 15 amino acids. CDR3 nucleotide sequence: TGTGCCAGCTCACCAACGAGTCTGTCTGCCGGTACGCAGTATTTT. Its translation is CASSPTSLSAGTQYF.

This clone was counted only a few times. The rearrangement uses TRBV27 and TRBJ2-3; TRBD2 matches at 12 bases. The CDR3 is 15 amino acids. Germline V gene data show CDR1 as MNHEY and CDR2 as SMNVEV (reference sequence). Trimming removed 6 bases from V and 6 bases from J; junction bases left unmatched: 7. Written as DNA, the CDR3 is TGTGCCAGCAGCCGACTAGCGGGAGAATGGGATACGCAGTATTTT. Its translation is CASSRLAGEWDTQYF.

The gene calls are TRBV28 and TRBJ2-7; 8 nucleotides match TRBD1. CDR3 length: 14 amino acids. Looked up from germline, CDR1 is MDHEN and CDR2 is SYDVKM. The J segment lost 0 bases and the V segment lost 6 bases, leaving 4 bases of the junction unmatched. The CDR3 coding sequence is TGTGCCAGCAGCGGGGGACAGGACTCCTACGAGCAGTACTTC. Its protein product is CASSGGQDSYEQYF.

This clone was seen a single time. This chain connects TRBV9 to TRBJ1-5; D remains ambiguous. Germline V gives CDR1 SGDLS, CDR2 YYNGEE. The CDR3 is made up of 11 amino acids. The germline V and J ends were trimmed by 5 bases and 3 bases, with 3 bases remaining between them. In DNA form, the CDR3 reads TGTGCCAGCAGTGCCAATCAGCCCCAGCATTTT. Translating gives CASSANQPQHF.

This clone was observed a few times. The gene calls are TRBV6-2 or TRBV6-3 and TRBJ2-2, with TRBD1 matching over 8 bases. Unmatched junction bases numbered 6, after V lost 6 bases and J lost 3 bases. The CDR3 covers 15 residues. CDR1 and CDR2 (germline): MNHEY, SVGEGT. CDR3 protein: CASSPGTGHTGELFF. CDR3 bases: TGTGCCAGCAGCCCAGGGACAGGACACACCGGGGAGCTGTTTTTT.

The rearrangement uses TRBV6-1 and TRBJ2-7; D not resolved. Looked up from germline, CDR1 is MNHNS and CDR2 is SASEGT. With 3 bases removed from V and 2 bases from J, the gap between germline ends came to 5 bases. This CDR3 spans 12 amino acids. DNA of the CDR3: TGTGCCAGCAGTGACGTCCCCTACGAGCAGTACTTC. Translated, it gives CASSDVPYEQYF.

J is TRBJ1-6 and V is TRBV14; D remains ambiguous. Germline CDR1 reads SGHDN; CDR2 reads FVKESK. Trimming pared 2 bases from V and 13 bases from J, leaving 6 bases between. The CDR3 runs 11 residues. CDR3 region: CASSQNGPLHF. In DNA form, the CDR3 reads TGTGCCAGCAGCCAAAACGGTCCCCTCCACTTT. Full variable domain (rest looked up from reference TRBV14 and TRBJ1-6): EAGVTQFPSHSVIEKGQTVTLRCDPISGHDNLYWYRRVMGKEIKFLLHFVKESKQDESGMPNNRFLAERTGGTYSTLKVQPAELEDSGVYFCASSQNGPLHFGNGTRLTVT.

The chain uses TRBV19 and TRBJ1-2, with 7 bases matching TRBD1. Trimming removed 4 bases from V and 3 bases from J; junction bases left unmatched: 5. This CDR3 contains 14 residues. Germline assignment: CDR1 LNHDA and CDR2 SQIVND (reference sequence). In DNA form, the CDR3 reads TGTGCCAGTAGTACAACCGGACAGGACTATGGCTACACCTTC. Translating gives CASSTTGQDYGYTF.

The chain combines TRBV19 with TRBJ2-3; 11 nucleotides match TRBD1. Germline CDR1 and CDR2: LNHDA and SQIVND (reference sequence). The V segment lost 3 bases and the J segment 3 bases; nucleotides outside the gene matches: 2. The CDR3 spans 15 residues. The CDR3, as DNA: TGTGCCAGTAGTATCGGACAGGGGGCAACAGATACGCAGTATTTT. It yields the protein CASSIGQGATDTQYF.

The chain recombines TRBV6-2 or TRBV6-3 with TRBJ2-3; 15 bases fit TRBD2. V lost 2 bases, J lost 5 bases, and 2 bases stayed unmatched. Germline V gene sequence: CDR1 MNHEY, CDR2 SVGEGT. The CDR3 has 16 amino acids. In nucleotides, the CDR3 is TGTGCCAGCAGTTACAGGACTAGCGGGGGGGGAGATACGCAGTATTTT. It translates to CASSYRTSGGGDTQYF.